These T cell receptor beta chains were read from a single sample in a study of T cells in Graves' hyperthyroidism and ophthalmopathy. TCRdb re-called the multiplex PCR reads with MiXCR, one entry per CDR3 protein. The sample lists a few hundred thousand distinct CDR3 sequences, about 43% occurring once. Sequenced material: peripheral blood or thyroid tissue (not recorded which). The origin of the receptors is an adult woman with Graves' disease, either hyperthyroidism or ophthalmopathy (not recorded which). CDR3s include the opening cysteine and the closing phenylalanine or tryptophan. The order of the fields is clone size, V gene, D gene, J gene, CDR3 protein, CDR3 DNA. D genes are given only for firm matches. The size entry is marked missing in some rows and otherwise reads once, few, many or a size class.

.	TRBV7-3	.	TRBJ2-7	CASTPGKFVSYEQYF	TGTGCCAGCACCCCGGGGAAATTTGTATCGTACGAGCAGTACTTC
many	TRBV3-1	.	TRBJ1-2	CASSPGFYGYTF	TGTGCCAGCAGCCCGGGATTCTATGGCTACACCTTC
many	TRBV19	TRBD1	TRBJ1-2	CASSISRTGNYGYTF	TGTGCCAGTAGTATCTCAAGGACAGGGAACTATGGCTACACCTTC
.	TRBV28	.	TRBJ1-3	CASTSGGTGNTIYF	TGTGCCAGCACCTCGGGGGGGACTGGAAACACCATATATTTT
.	TRBV27	.	TRBJ2-7	CASSGGGAKLIRFQYF	TGTGCCAGCAGTGGAGGGGGCGCCAAGCTTATCCGCTTTCAGTACTTC
many	TRBV9	TRBD1	TRBJ1-1	CASSVAWDSLNTEAFF	TGTGCCAGCAGCGTAGCTTGGGACAGCTTGAACACTGAAGCTTTCTTT
.	TRBV27	TRBD1	TRBJ1-6	CASSPGQYYNSPLHF	TGTGCCAGCAGTCCGGGACAGTACTATAATTCACCCCTCCACTTT
.	TRBV29-1	TRBD1	TRBJ2-1	CSVAAGTGRYNEQFF	TGCAGCGTCGCCGCCGGGACAGGGCGATACAATGAGCAGTTCTTC
.	TRBV15	.	TRBJ2-1	CATGGNYNEQFF	TGTGCCACCGGCGGGAACTACAATGAGCAGTTCTTC
once	TRBV11-2	.	TRBJ2-7	CASSLGSGVYEQYF	TGTGCCAGCAGCTTAGGGTCGGGAGTCTACGAGCAGTACTTC
many	TRBV4-2	TRBD1	TRBJ2-7	CASSPKGAGGLYEQYF	TGTGCCAGCAGCCCGAAAGGCGCAGGGGGCTTGTACGAGCAGTACTTC
many	TRBV5-1	.	TRBJ1-1	CASSPVRGAGQWGTEAFF	TGCGCCAGCAGCCCGGTCCGAGGGGCGGGCCAGTGGGGCACTGAAGCTTTCTTT
many	TRBV19	.	TRBJ2-5	CASSIVGGTQYF	TGTGCCAGTAGTATAGTGGGAGGGACCCAGTACTTC
many	TRBV5-8	TRBD1	TRBJ2-7	CASSVGTGALYEQYF	TGTGCCAGCAGCGTTGGGACAGGTGCCCTCTACGAGCAGTACTTC
many	TRBV20-1	.	TRBJ2-7	CSARSGGTSYEQYF	TGCAGTGCTAGATCGGGCGGAACCTCCTACGAGCAGTACTTC
.	TRBV18	TRBD1	TRBJ1-5	CASSVQGGGNQPQHF	TGTGCCAGCTCAGTACAGGGGGGAGGAAATCAGCCCCAGCATTTT
many	TRBV12-3/TRBV12-4	.	TRBJ1-1	CASRAPQENTEAFF	TGTGCCAGCAGGGCCCCACAAGAGAACACTGAAGCTTTCTTT
many	TRBV5-5	.	TRBJ1-2	CASSSGQYGGYTF	TGTGCCAGCAGCTCAGGACAGTACGGTGGCTACACCTTC
few	TRBV20-1	.	TRBJ2-5	CSASWRQETQYF	TGCAGTGCTAGTTGGCGTCAAGAGACCCAGTACTTC
.	TRBV7-6	TRBD2	TRBJ2-3	CASSLVSLAGSTDTQYF	TGTGCCAGCAGCTTAGTATCGCTAGCGGGGAGCACAGATACGCAGTATTTT
.	TRBV7-9	.	TRBJ1-4	CASSPLRPGEKLFF	TGTGCCAGCAGCCCCCTTAGGCCTGGCGAAAAACTGTTTTTT
.	TRBV7-8	.	TRBJ2-1	CASSFYGDSYNEQFF	TGTGCCAGCAGCTTTTACGGAGACTCCTACAATGAGCAGTTCTTC
once	TRBV19	TRBD2	TRBJ2-1	CASSGLADYNEQFF	TGTGCCAGTAGTGGACTAGCGGATTACAATGAGCAGTTCTTC
.	TRBV7-3	TRBD1	TRBJ2-2	CASSAQAGGGGELFF	TGTGCCAGCAGCGCCCAGGCAGGGGGCGGCGGGGAGCTGTTTTTT
few	TRBV11-2	.	TRBJ2-3	CASSLNRLSDTQYF	TGTGCCAGCAGCTTAAACAGGTTATCAGATACGCAGTATTTT
many	TRBV7-9	.	TRBJ2-2	CASSLDWEAGELFF	TGTGCCAGCAGCTTAGATTGGGAGGCCGGGGAGCTGTTTTTT
.	TRBV7-2	.	TRBJ2-7	CTSSLRQGYEQYF	TGTACCAGCAGCTTAAGGCAGGGCTACGAGCAGTACTTC
many	TRBV7-9	.	TRBJ2-7	CASSPRGPYEQYF	TGTGCCAGCAGCCCTCGGGGGCCCTACGAGCAGTACTTC
many	TRBV7-8	.	TRBJ2-2	CASSTGTQTGTFTGELFF	TGTGCCAGCAGCACCGGGACCCAAACGGGGACATTCACCGGGGAGCTGTTTTTT
.	TRBV7-3	TRBD1	TRBJ2-5	CASSSGQPVETQYF	TGTGCCAGCAGCTCGGGACAGCCAGTGGAGACCCAGTACTTC
once	TRBV19	.	TRBJ1-2	CASGLTGYGYTF	TGTGCCAGTGGTCTAACAGGGTATGGCTACACCTTC